The text below deals with one TCR beta chain. Its antigen is unknown. The sample originates from a study of identical twins. The study's findings and limits: Out-of-frame beta chain sequences displayed weaker excess sharing between twins. Rather than following the same donors, the conclusions depended on cross-sectional statistical analysis.

This CDR3 region has 14 residues. With V trimmed by 3 bases and J by 4 bases, 3 bases remained unmatched. TCRdb passed the 5' RACE reads through MiXCR, listing each CDR3 protein once. The sample contains around 240,000 distinct CDR3 sequences, roughly 10% of which appear only once. The sequence derives from a man aged 45 to 65 in good health. The sequenced sample consisted of memory T cells sorted from blood. This rearrangement joins TRBV12-3 or TRBV12-4 to TRBJ1-3, with 7 bases lining up with TRBD1. Written as DNA, the CDR3 is TGTGCCAGCAGTTTCACAGGGGCGGGAAACACCATATATTTT. This sequence encodes CASSFTGAGNTIYF.